This TCR beta chain was obtained from a study of T and B cells in COVID-19 patients (dated by TCRdb to 2020 to 2022). Notes on the research overall: Using TRB and IGH repertoire sequencing of peripheral blood, the study characterized adaptive immunity in COVID-19 patients who had active infection or had recovered. A recovered cohort included around 19 patients who provided about 20 samples, and most of these patients had mild to moderate COVID-19 treated on an outpatient basis. A median age of approximately 37 years was recorded in the recovered cohort versus 67 years in the active-infection cohort. Of the approximately 19 patients in the active-infection cohort, approximately 12 were critically ill and needed mechanical ventilation or ECMO. In the active-infection cohort, about 90% of the roughly 20 patients had comorbidities linked to unfavorable COVID-19 outcome. Over 8 million TCR sequences were analysed from a TCR and BCR sequence repository that comprised some 37 patients and 65 to 75 time points. A couple of patients belonged to both the recovered and active cohorts because samples were available from active disease and after recovery. Repertoire analyses used an age-matched reference group of a few dozen healthy donors who were negative for COVID-19 antibodies as the comparison. As many as 9 follow-up blood samples were taken per patient, and some of the samples covered different disease stages within the same individual.

TRB repertoires were amplified from approximately 250-500 ng of genomic DNA extracted from blood. The sequencer listed for this sample is Illumina MiSeq. Multiplex PCR with BIOMED2 TRB-A/B primer pools was used to amplify the TRB rearrangements. Illumina-compatible adapters and 7-nucleotide sample barcodes were attached to the amplicons in two consecutive PCRs. Phusion HS II polymerase was used for all library PCRs. The amplicons were purified from gel with the NucleoSpin Gel and PCR Clean-up kit, measured on Qubit, and then pooled at roughly 3.7 nM. Before Illumina next-generation sequencing, the quality of the amplicon pool was assessed on an Agilent 2100 Bioanalyzer. On the study's bioinformatics: TRB rearrangements were annotated with MiXCR 3.0.8 using the default MiXCR reference library. Sequences with fewer than 2 reads and non-productive reads were filtered out, and every unique CDR3 nucleotide sequence was treated as a single clone. Clonality, diversity, richness and V-J gene usage were computed in R 3.5.1. GLIPH2 was used to cluster TCRs based on CDR3 similarity, and OLGA was used to calculate the generation probabilities. GLIPH2 clusters were kept only if they contained at least four unique TCR clonotypes found in at least three individuals. TCRdb took the public reads, trimmed them with fastp at Q25, ran MiXCR for clone calling and kept in-frame beta chains. CDR3 protein duplicates are merged, each entry listing the most common genes and DNA. TCRdb's processing, not the study's, gives the V and J calls here. Across this sample there are tens of thousands of distinct CDR3 sequences, with approximately 29% seen only once. The biggest ten clones account for 2.8% of the sample.

Broader findings and caveats from the paper: The recovered cohort had about 2,300 exclusive TCR clusters, including 31 low-pGen clusters. Few blood samples were available from mildly ill patients while symptoms were present, and early samples from severe cases were likewise scarce. The cohort was considered too small to assess HLA contributions to COVID-19 susceptibility or severity. Prospective validation of the reported TCR clusters was stated to be required before clinical use. Specific T cell subsets (CD4+/Treg/CD8+) and sorted SARS-CoV-2-responsive or tetramer+ T cells had not yet been sequenced, with those experiments still ongoing. In patients with COVID-19, the usage of TRBV/TRBJ genes was reported to be strongly skewed. TRB repertoires were highly clonal in active COVID-19, whereas diversity and richness at recovery rose above healthy donor levels.

The CDR3 runs 13 amino acids, cysteine and phenylalanine included. The DNA shown is the 39-base CDR3, in frame from base 1. As encoded in the germline V gene, CDR1 is MNHNS while CDR2 is SASEGT. Deletion took 3 bases off V and 8 bases off J, with a span of 10 bases between the germline ends. On this clonotype: Its recognized antigen is unknown. The sample holds no much larger clone one base away, and base qualities are not on file.

The sequence derives from a human donor who had recovered from COVID-19. Recombination connected TRBV6-1 to TRBJ1-4; a confident D gene designation cannot be given. Sequencing used blood. The nucleotide sequence reads as follows: TGTGCCAGCAGTGACTGGGTTGGGGAAAAACTGTTTTTT. Its coded protein is CASSDWVGEKLFF.